This T cell receptor (beta chain) derives from a study of cytomegalovirus exposure and HLA in healthy donors. Background on the study: Later analysis reported that the approximately 120 validation repertoires shared the platform of the approximately 690 first-cohort repertoires.

Profiled with immunoSEQ multiplex PCR; TCRdb holds only in-frame clones, not every one. Of a few hundred thousand clones listed, over 80% are singletons. Study observations and caveats: Investigators reported approximately 170 TCR beta chains as tied to cytomegalovirus. Rarity marked most TCR sequences, yet some public TCRs occurred in many donors.

Turning to this clone: Its cognate antigen is unknown.

This TCR was recovered from a woman between 25 and 40 years old in good health and CMV-seropositive. The sample consisted of PBMCs.

The DNA for the CDR3 is TGTGCCAGCAGTGTCCAATTCCCTGGGGCCAACGTCCTGACTTTC. Protein sequence: CASSVQFPGANVLTF. V usage is TRBV2 and J usage is TRBJ2-6; D is uncertain. The CDR3 extends over 15 amino acids. V lost 4 bases to trimming and J lost 2 bases, with 9 bases between them. Germline assignment: CDR1 SNHLY and CDR2 FYNNEI.